The 14 T cell receptor beta chains below all came from one sample that was sequenced in a study of cytomegalovirus exposure and HLA in healthy donors. The PCR made use of 60 Vbeta and 13 Jbeta primers. The repertoire was sequenced with immunoSEQ multiplex PCR; TCRdb's copy has only in-frame clones and lacks some. Of fewer than 150,000 clones in the sample, around 80% are singletons; the top ten hold around 4.9%. Sequencing input: PBMCs. The receptors were gathered from a male donor in good health and CMV-seronegative.

The CDR3 protein is CASSLRQGGGYTF. CDR3 DNA: TGTGCCAGCAGCTTGCGACAGGGGGGTGGCTACACCTTC. This sequence joins TRBV5-6 and TRBJ1-2; 9 bases line up with TRBD1. V dropped 1 base and J dropped 7; count of bases not matched to a gene: 2. Looked up from germline, CDR1 is SGHDT and CDR2 is YYEEEE. CDR3 size: 13 residues.

The chain employs TRBV19 and TRBJ1-1, with 8 bases fitting TRBD1. This CDR3 has 16 residues. Germline values: CDR1 LNHDA, CDR2 SQIVND (reference sequence). J gave up 9 bases and V 7 bases, and 19 bases lay outside the gene matches. CDR3 amino acids: CASNPNPPDRVRKAFF. Here the CDR3 DNA reads TGTGCCAGTAACCCAAACCCCCCGGACAGGGTTAGGAAAGCTTTCTTT.

The chain couples TRBV5-6 to TRBJ2-7, with D perhaps matching TRBD2 (6 bases). V lost 6 bases and J lost 5, with 18 bases in between. CDR1 SGHDT and CDR2 YYEEEE come from the germline V gene. This CDR3 contains 14 residues. CDR3 nucleotides: TGTGCCAGCATCGGTGGAGGGGATTTTGACGAGCAGTACTTC. Protein product: CASIGGGDFDEQYF. Variable domain in full (rest from reference TRBV5-6 and TRBJ2-7): DAGVTQSPTHLIKTRGQQVTLRCSPKSGHDTVSWYQQALGQGPQFIFQYYEEEERQRGNFPDRFSGHQFPNYSSELNVNALLLGDSALYLCASIGGGDFDEQYFGPGTRLTVT.

The chain couples TRBV6-6 to TRBJ2-7; the D gene is possibly TRBD2 (6 bases). Germline CDR1 is MNHNY and CDR2 is SVGAGI (reference sequence). The CDR3 has 12 amino acids. V dropped 3 bases and J dropped 6 bases, with 9 bases sitting between them. The CDR3 nucleotides read TGTGCCAGCAGTTATTTGGGAGGCGAGCAGTACTTC. It is translated as CASSYLGGEQYF.

V gene TRBV4-1 combines with J gene TRBJ2-5; D perhaps matches TRBD1 (5 bases). The germline V and J ends were trimmed by 4 bases and 1 base, with 13 bases remaining between them. This CDR3 has 15 amino acids. Germline V gives CDR1 MGHRA, CDR2 YSYEKL. The CDR3 spells CASSLQGAPQETQYF. The CDR3 DNA sequence: TGCGCCAGCAGCCTGCAGGGCGCCCCCCAAGAGACCCAGTACTTC.

V is TRBV7-2 and J is TRBJ2-3; D is uncertain. The CDR3 consists of 14 residues. The germline V gene has CDR1 SGHTA and CDR2 FQGNSA. Trimming pared 3 bases from V and 2 bases from J, leaving 9 bases between. The DNA for the CDR3 is TGTGCCAGCAGCTTCTACCTCTACACAGATACGCAGTATTTT. It encodes CASSFYLYTDTQYF.

V is TRBV5-1 and J is TRBJ2-2, with TRBD2 as a possible D gene (6 bases). The CDR3 spans 15 residues. The V gene's germline CDR1 is SGHRS and CDR2 YFSETQ. Between the trimmed V and J ends, which lost 4 bases and 9 bases, there was a span of 19 bases. The CDR3 region is CASSPAWTGERELFF. Here the CDR3 DNA reads TGCGCCAGCAGCCCTGCTTGGACGGGGGAAAGGGAGCTGTTTTTT.

This rearrangement joins TRBV15 to TRBJ1-6, with TRBD1 matching 10 bases. V gave up 3 bases and J gave up 8 bases; unmatched junction bases: 1. The CDR3 is made up of 14 amino acids. Germline loops: CDR1 LNHNV, CDR2 YYDKDF (reference sequence). The chain's CDR3 is CATSRTGGDSPLHF. The CDR3 region has the DNA TGTGCCACCAGCAGGACAGGGGGCGATTCACCCCTCCACTTT.

The chain combines TRBV7-2 with TRBJ1-2; unclear D gene. Trimming cost V 5 bases and J 5 bases, with 12 bases left between them. This CDR3 has 13 amino acids. Germline CDR1 SGHTA, CDR2 FQGNSA. The CDR3 bases are TGTGCCAGCAGCCCTAGGAGGATTTATGGCTACACCTTC. Protein product: CASSPRRIYGYTF. Together with reference TRBV7-2 and TRBJ1-2, the CDR3 gives the full variable domain: GAGVSQSPSNKVTEKGKDVELRCDPISGHTALYWYRQSLGQGLEFLIYFQGNSAPDKSGLPSDRFSAERTGGSVSTLTIQRTQQEDSAVYLCASSPRRIYGYTFGSGTRLTVV.

This clone was recorded once. The rearrangement joins TRBV7-9 to TRBJ1-2, with D possibly TRBD1 on 5 matching bases. With 5 bases removed from V and 4 bases from J, the gap between germline ends came to 14 bases. Germline V CDR1 and CDR2: SEHNR, FQNEAQ (reference sequence). This CDR3 comprises 14 residues. Written as DNA, the CDR3 is TGTGCCAGCAGCCCAGGGCGATTTGGCTATGGCTACACCTTC. Translation gives CASSPGRFGYGYTF.

This clone has a single count. This chain uses TRBV11-2 with TRBJ2-4, with D possibly TRBD1 on 5 matching bases. Trimming pared 3 bases from V and 5 bases from J, leaving 8 bases between. The germline V gene has CDR1 SGHAT and CDR2 FQNNGV. This CDR3 contains 13 residues. This CDR3 is CASSFTGENIQYF. DNA of the CDR3: TGTGCCAGCAGCTTTACAGGTGAAAACATTCAGTACTTC. The full variable domain, completed using reference TRBV11-2 and TRBJ2-4, is EAGVAQSPRYKIIEKRQSVAFWCNPISGHATLYWYQQILGQGPKLLIQFQNNGVVDDSQLPKDRFSAERLKGVDSTLKIQPAKLEDSAVYLCASSFTGENIQYFGAGTRLSVL.

This chain joins TRBV11-2 and TRBJ2-7, with 7 positions matching TRBD1. V shed 5 bases and J 5 bases; nucleotides not matched to a gene: 9. The germline gives CDR1 SGHAT, CDR2 FQNNGV. This CDR3 contains 14 residues. CDR3 nucleotides: TGTGCCAGCAGCCTTTACAGGGGCTTCGACGAGCAGTACTTC. Protein sequence: CASSLYRGFDEQYF.

This clone was observed a handful of times. This sequence joins TRBV6-5 and TRBJ1-1; D is undetermined. Germline CDR1 MNHEY, CDR2 SVGAGI. The CDR3 is 11 amino acids. With 10 bases removed from V and 5 bases from J, the gap between germline ends came to 11 bases. CDR3: CATSVGTEAFF. Written as DNA, the CDR3 is TGTGCCACAAGCGTCGGAACTGAAGCTTTCTTT.

The chain recombines TRBV10-2 with TRBJ1-1, with a possible D match to TRBD1 (6 bases). CDR1 and CDR2 from the germline V gene are WSHSY and SAAADI. The CDR3 sequence is 12 residues long. Trimming pared 7 bases from V and 6 bases from J, leaving 12 bases between. CDR3 nucleotides: TGCGCCAGCACCGAAGGGGGAGCTGAAGCTTTCTTT. Encoded protein: CASTEGGAEAFF.